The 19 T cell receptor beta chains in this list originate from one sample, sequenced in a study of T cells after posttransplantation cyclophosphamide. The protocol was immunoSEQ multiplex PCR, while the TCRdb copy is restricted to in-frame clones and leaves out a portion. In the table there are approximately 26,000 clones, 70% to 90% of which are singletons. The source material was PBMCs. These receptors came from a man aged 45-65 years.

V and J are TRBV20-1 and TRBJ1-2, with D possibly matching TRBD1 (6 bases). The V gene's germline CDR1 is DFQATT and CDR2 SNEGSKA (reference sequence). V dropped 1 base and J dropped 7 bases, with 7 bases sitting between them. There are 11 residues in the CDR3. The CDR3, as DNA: TGCAGTGCTAGAGGGGACACTGGCTACACCTTC. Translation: CSARGDTGYTF.

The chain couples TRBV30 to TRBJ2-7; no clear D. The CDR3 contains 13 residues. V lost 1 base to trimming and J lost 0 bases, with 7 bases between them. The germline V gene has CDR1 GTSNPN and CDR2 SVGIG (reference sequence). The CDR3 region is CAWSDMISYEQYF. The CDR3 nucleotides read TGTGCCTGGAGTGACATGATCTCCTACGAGCAGTACTTC.

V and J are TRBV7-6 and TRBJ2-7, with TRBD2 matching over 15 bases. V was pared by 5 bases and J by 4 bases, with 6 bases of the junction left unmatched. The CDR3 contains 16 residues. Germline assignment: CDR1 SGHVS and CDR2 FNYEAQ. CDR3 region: CASSLGTSGRRYEQYF. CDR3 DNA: TGTGCCAGCAGCCTTGGGACTAGCGGGAGGAGGTACGAGCAGTACTTC.

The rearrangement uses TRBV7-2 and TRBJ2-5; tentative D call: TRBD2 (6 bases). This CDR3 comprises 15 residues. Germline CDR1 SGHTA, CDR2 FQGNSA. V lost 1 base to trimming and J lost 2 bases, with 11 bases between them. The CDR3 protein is CASSLVGGIQETQYF. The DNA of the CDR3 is TGTGCCAGCAGCTTAGTTGGCGGGATTCAAGAGACCCAGTACTTC.

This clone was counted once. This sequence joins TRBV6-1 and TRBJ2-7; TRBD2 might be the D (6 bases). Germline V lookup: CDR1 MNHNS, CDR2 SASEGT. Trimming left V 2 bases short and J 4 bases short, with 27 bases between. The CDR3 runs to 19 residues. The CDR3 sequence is CASSEKEVVGGGRKYEQYF. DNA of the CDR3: TGTGCCAGCAGTGAAAAAGAGGTTGTGGGGGGAGGACGCAAATACGAGCAGTACTTC.

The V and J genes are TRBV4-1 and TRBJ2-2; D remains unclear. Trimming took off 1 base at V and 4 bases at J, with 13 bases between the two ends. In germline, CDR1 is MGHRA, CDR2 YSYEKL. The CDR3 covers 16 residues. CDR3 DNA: TGCGCCAGCAGCCAAGGATCAGTGCAACGCACCGGGGAGCTGTTTTTT. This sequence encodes CASSQGSVQRTGELFF.

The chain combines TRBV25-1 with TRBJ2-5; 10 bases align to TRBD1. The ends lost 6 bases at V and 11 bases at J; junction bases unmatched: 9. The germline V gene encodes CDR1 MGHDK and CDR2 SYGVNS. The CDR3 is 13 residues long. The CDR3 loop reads CASRPGQGSKQYF. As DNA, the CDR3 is TGTGCCAGCAGACCGGGACAGGGGTCGAAGCAGTACTTC.

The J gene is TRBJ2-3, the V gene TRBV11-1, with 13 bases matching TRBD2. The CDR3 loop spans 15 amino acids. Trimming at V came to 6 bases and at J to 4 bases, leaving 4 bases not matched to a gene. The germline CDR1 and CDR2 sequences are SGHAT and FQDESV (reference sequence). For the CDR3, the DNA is TGTGCCAGCAGATACACTAGCGGGAGGGCAGATACGCAGTATTTT. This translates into CASRYTSGRADTQYF.

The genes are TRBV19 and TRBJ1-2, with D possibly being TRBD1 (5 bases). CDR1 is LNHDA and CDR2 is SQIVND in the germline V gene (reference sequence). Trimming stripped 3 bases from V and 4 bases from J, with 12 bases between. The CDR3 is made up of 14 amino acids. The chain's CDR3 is CASSIIWGGYGYTF. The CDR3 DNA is TGTGCCAGTAGTATCATCTGGGGCGGCTATGGCTACACCTTC.

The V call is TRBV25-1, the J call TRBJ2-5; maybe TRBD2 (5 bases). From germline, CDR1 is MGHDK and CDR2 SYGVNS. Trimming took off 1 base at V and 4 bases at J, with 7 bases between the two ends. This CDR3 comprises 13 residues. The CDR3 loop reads CASSELRVETQYF. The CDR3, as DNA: TGTGCCAGCAGTGAATTGCGGGTAGAGACCCAGTACTTC.

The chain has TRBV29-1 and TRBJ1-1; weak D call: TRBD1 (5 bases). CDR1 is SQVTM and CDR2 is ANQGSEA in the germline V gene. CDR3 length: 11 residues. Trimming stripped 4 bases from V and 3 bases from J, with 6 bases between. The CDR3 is CSVGQHTEAFF. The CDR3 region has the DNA TGCAGCGTTGGACAGCACACTGAAGCTTTCTTT.

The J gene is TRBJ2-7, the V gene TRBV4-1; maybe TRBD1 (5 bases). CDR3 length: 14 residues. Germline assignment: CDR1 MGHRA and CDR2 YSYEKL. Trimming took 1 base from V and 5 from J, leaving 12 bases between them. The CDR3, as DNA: TGCGCCAGCAGCCAAGGCCAGGGCCACGACGAGCAGTACTTC. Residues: CASSQGQGHDEQYF.

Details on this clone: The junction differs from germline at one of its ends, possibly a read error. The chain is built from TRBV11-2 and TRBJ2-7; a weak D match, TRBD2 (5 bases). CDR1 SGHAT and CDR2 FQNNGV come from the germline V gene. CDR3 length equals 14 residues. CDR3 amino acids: CASTLALSSYEQYF. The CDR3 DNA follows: TGTGCCAGCACCTTAGCGCTGAGCTCCTACGAGCAGTACTTC.

The CDR3 here is CASSERTGFAEAFF. The CDR3 DNA is TGTGCCAGCTCAGAACGCACAGGTTTCGCTGAAGCTTTCTTT. This chain links TRBV18 with TRBJ1-1, with D possibly matching TRBD1 (5 bases). There are 14 residues in the CDR3. Germline V gene lookup returns CDR1 KGHSH and CDR2 LQKENI. V lost 5 bases and J 6 bases, leaving 16 bases between the germline ends.

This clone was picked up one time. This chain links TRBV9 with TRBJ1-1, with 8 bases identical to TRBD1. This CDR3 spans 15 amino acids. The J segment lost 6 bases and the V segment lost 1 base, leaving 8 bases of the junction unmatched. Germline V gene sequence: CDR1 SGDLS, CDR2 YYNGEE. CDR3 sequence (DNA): TGTGCCAGCAGCGTAAGCACAGGACAGGGAGCTGAAGCTTTCTTT. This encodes CASSVSTGQGAEAFF.

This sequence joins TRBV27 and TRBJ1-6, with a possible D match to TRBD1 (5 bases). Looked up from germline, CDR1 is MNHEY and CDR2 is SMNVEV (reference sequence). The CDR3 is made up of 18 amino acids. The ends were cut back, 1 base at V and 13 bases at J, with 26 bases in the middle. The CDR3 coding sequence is TGTGCCAGCAGTTTATTTCCCACACAGGCCTCCACTTCCATCCCCCTCCACTTT. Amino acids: CASSLFPTQASTSIPLHF.

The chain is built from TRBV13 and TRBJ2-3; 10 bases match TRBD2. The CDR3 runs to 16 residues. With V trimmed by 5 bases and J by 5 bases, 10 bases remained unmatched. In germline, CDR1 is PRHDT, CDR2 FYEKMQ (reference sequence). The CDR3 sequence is CASSLNLRTSGDTQYF. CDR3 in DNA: TGTGCCAGCAGCCTAAACCTTCGGACTAGCGGAGATACGCAGTATTTT.

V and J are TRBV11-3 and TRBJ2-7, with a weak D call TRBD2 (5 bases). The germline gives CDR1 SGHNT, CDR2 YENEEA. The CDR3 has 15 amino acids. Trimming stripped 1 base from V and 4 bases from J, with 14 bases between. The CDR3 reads CASSLGTLNQYEQYF. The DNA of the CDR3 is TGTGCCAGCAGCTTAGGGACTCTAAACCAATACGAGCAGTACTTC.

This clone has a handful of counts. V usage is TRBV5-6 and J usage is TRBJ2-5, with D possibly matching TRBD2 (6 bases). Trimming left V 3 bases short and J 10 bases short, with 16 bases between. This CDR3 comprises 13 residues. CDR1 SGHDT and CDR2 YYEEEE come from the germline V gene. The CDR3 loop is CASSSWRPGDQYF. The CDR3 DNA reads TGTGCCAGCAGCTCCTGGAGGCCGGGGGACCAGTACTTC.